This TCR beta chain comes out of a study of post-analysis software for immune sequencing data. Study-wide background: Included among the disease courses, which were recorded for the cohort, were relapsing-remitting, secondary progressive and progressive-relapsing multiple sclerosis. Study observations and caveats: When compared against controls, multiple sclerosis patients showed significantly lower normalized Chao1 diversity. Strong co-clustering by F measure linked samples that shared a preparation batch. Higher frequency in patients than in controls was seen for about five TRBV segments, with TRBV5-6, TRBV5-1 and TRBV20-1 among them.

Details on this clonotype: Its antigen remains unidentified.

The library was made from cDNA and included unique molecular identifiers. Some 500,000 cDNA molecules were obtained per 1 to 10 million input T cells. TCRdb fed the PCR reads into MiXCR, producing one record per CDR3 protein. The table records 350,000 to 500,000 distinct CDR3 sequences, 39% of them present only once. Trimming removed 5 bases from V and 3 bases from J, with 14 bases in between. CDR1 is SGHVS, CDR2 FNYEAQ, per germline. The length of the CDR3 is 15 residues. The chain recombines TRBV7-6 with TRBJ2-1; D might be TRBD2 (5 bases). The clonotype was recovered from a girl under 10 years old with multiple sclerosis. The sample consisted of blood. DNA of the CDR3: TGTGCCAGCAGCCCCCTCCAGCGGTACTACAATGAGCAGTTCTTC. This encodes CASSPLQRYYNEQFF. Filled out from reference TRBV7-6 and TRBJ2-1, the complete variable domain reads GAGVSQSPRYKVTKRGQDVALRCDPISGHVSLYWYRQALGQGPEFLTYFNYEAQQDKSGLPNDRFSAERPEGSISTLTIQRTEQRDSAMYRCASSPLQRYYNEQFFGPGTRLTVL.